Presented here are 26 T cell receptor beta chains from one specimen sequenced in a study of blood T cell repertoires in COVID-19. The repertoire was sequenced with immunoSEQ multiplex PCR; TCRdb's copy has only in-frame clones and lacks some. The sample shows about 200,000 clones, more than 65% of them seen only once. The sequencing sample was made of peripheral blood. The receptors were gathered from a human donor in a cohort sampled during active COVID-19.

This chain joins TRBV18 and TRBJ2-1; 8 bases are a match to TRBD2. Germline V lookup: CDR1 KGHSH, CDR2 LQKENI. V gave up 3 bases and J gave up 4 bases; unmatched junction bases: 2. This CDR3 has 14 residues. The CDR3 region has the DNA TGTGCCAGCTCACCGACTAGCGTTTACAATGAGCAGTTCTTC. It yields the protein CASSPTSVYNEQFF. Complete variable domain (other parts from reference TRBV18 and TRBJ2-1): NAGVMQNPRHLVRRRGQEARLRCSPMKGHSHVYWYRQLPEEGLKFMVYLQKENIIDESGMPKERFSAEFPKEGPSILRIQQVVRGDSAAYFCASSPTSVYNEQFFGPGTRLTVL.

The chain couples TRBV19 to TRBJ2-1; TRBD2 aligns across 12 bases. The CDR3 totals 15 residues. Unmatched junction bases numbered 4, after V lost 6 bases and J lost 4 bases. Per germline, CDR1 LNHDA and CDR2 SQIVND (reference sequence). The CDR3 protein is CASSRGLAGYNEQFF. The CDR3 DNA is TGTGCCAGTAGCAGGGGACTAGCGGGTTACAATGAGCAGTTCTTC.

V is TRBV11-2 and J is TRBJ2-5, with 10 bases aligning to TRBD1. CDR1 and CDR2 (germline): SGHAT, FQNNGV. J was trimmed by 5 bases and V by 4 bases; bases with no gene match: 7. The CDR3 loop spans 15 amino acids. Here the CDR3 DNA reads TGTGCCAGCAGCTCGCCCGGGACAGGGGAGGAGACCCAGTACTTC. Protein product: CASSSPGTGEETQYF.

The rearrangement links TRBV19 to TRBJ2-7; the match to TRBD1 covers 8 bases. In germline, CDR1 is LNHDA, CDR2 SQIVND (reference sequence). This CDR3 has 15 residues. With V trimmed by 3 bases and J by 3 bases, 7 bases remained unmatched. The CDR3 coding sequence is TGTGCCAGTAGTATTTTCCCAGGGGGCATCTACGAGCAGTACTTC. Protein: CASSIFPGGIYEQYF.

V gene TRBV4-1 combines with J gene TRBJ2-5; TRBD2 matches 7 bases. The length of the CDR3 is 17 residues. The germline gives CDR1 MGHRA, CDR2 YSYEKL. With 3 bases clipped from V and 0 bases from J, the junction kept 10 bases outside the gene matches. The CDR3 coding sequence is TGCGCCAGCAGCCACAAGGAAGGGACTATTCACCAAGAGACCCAGTACTTC. Translating gives CASSHKEGTIHQETQYF.

The chain combines TRBV6-5 with TRBJ1-1, with D hard to call. The CDR3 totals 15 residues. The V end lost 2 bases, the J end lost 1 base, and 11 bases lay between the germline ends. CDR1 is MNHEY and CDR2 is SVGAGI in the germline V gene. DNA of the CDR3: TGTGCCAGCAGTTACGCTGATAGTAGGAACACTGAAGCTTTCTTT. It translates to CASSYADSRNTEAFF.

This chain links TRBV7-2 with TRBJ1-5; a weak D match, TRBD1 (5 bases). CDR1 and CDR2 (germline): SGHTA, FQGNSA. There are 12 residues in the CDR3. Trimming cost V 8 bases and J 7 bases, with 12 bases left between them. The CDR3 region is CASAPGGQPQHF. In nucleotides, the CDR3 is TGTGCCAGCGCCCCGGGGGGGCAGCCCCAGCATTTT.

This chain uses TRBV5-4 with TRBJ2-7; 9 bases fit TRBD1. The CDR3 totals 15 residues. In germline, CDR1 is SGHNT, CDR2 YYREEE (reference sequence). Trimming took 0 bases from V and 3 from J; bases not matched to a gene: 4. The CDR3 protein is CASSLGGQGIYEQYF. The CDR3 region has the DNA TGTGCCAGCAGCTTGGGGGGACAGGGAATCTACGAGCAGTACTTC.

The rearrangement links TRBV12-5 to TRBJ2-1, with a tentative D call TRBD2 (6 bases). The CDR3 is 14 amino acids. The germline gives CDR1 LGHNT, CDR2 FRNRAP. Trimming took off 3 bases at V and 4 bases at J, with 10 bases between the two ends. This CDR3 is CASGFGGEYNEQFF. CDR3 bases: TGTGCTAGTGGTTTCGGGGGAGAATACAATGAGCAGTTCTTC.

The V and J genes are TRBV25-1 and TRBJ2-7; 11 bases are a match to TRBD1. From germline, CDR1 is MGHDK and CDR2 SYGVNS. CDR3 length: 16 residues. The trim removed 7 bases at V and 9 bases at J, leaving 17 bases unmatched. This chain's CDR3 is CASIGPPGTGGARQYF. The DNA of the CDR3 is TGTGCCAGCATCGGGCCCCCTGGGACAGGGGGGGCCAGGCAGTACTTC.

The chain links TRBV24-1 to TRBJ2-3, with D unclear. Trimming left V 4 bases short and J 2 bases short, with 6 bases between. In germline, CDR1 is KGHDR, CDR2 SFDVKD. The CDR3 is 13 amino acids. The CDR3 here is CATSDRYTDTQYF. CDR3 DNA sequence: TGTGCCACCAGTGACAGGTACACAGATACGCAGTATTTT.

The V and J genes are TRBV9 and TRBJ2-6; tentative D call: TRBD1 (6 bases). The V end lost 2 bases, the J end lost 1 base, and 16 bases lay between the germline ends. The germline gives CDR1 SGDLS, CDR2 YYNGEE. The CDR3 length is 18 residues. CDR3 nucleotide sequence: TGTGCCAGCAGCGTCTACCGGGACACCGGTTCTGGGGCCAACGTCCTGACTTTC. This sequence encodes CASSVYRDTGSGANVLTF.

The chain recombines TRBV10-2 with TRBJ2-3; 11 nucleotides agree with TRBD2. With 6 bases clipped from V and 3 bases from J, the junction kept 5 bases outside the gene matches. Per germline, CDR1 WSHSY and CDR2 SAAADI. CDR3 length: 15 amino acids. DNA for the CDR3: TGCGCCAGCAGACTAACTAGCGGGAGTACAGATACGCAGTATTTT. Translated, it gives CASRLTSGSTDTQYF.

The chain has TRBV5-1 and TRBJ2-3, with TRBD2 matching over 9 bases. The germline gives CDR1 SGHRS, CDR2 YFSETQ. This CDR3 comprises 17 residues. V gave up 0 bases and J gave up 2 bases; unmatched junction bases: 7. As DNA, the CDR3 is TGCGCCAGCAGCTTGGGTCCAGCGGGAGGATTCACAGATACGCAGTATTTT. Translated: CASSLGPAGGFTDTQYF.

This sequence joins TRBV28 and TRBJ1-1; no clear D. V was cut by 1 base and J by 1 base, with 7 bases left in between. Germline V gene lookup returns CDR1 MDHEN and CDR2 SYDVKM. There are 14 residues in the CDR3. The CDR3 nucleotides are TGTGCCAGCAGTTTATATCGGGAGAACACTGAAGCTTTCTTT. Translated, it gives CASSLYRENTEAFF.

This clone occurred a few times. The rearrangement joins TRBV25-1 to TRBJ2-2, with D unclear. The CDR3 consists of 15 residues. Trimming took off 1 base at V and 4 bases at J, with 10 bases between the two ends. CDR1 and CDR2 from the germline V gene are MGHDK and SYGVNS. The CDR3: CASSEFGTSTGELFF. The CDR3 bases are TGTGCCAGCAGTGAATTCGGTACCTCCACCGGGGAGCTGTTTTTT. The full variable domain, its missing parts supplied by reference TRBV25-1 and TRBJ2-2, is EADIYQTPRYLVIGTGKKITLECSQTMGHDKMYWYQQDPGMELHLIHYSYGVNSTEKGDLSSESTVSRIRTEHFPLTLESARPSHTSQYLCASSEFGTSTGELFFGEGSRLTVL.

V is TRBV21-1 and J is TRBJ1-1; the table's D gene call, TRBD1, was not cross checked with the DNA. TRBV21-1 is a recognized pseudogene. The length of the CDR3 is 16 residues. CDR3 amino acids: CASSVPGQKTNTEAFF. The CDR3 bases are TGTGCCAGCAGCGTACCGGGACAGAAAACGAACACTGAAGCTTTCTTT.

The J gene is TRBJ1-2, the V gene TRBV6-2 or TRBV6-3, with TRBD1 matching over 8 bases. V shed 3 bases and J 4 bases; nucleotides not matched to a gene: 7. The CDR3 covers 15 residues. Per the germline V gene, CDR1 is MNHEY and CDR2 is SVGEGT. The DNA for the CDR3 is TGTGCCAGCAGTTATGGACAGGGAGGAATCTATGGCTACACCTTC. It encodes CASSYGQGGIYGYTF.

The chain has TRBV2 and TRBJ1-5; possibly TRBD1 for D (6 bases). The CDR3 is made up of 14 amino acids. Germline V CDR1 and CDR2: SNHLY, FYNNEI. Trimming stripped 6 bases from V and 7 bases from J, with 16 bases between. CDR3 protein: CASRGGGGPQPQHF. The CDR3 coding sequence is TGTGCCAGCAGAGGAGGGGGGGGCCCCCAGCCCCAGCATTTT.

The chain links TRBV5-1 to TRBJ2-3; D gene ambiguous. In germline, CDR1 is SGHRS, CDR2 YFSETQ. V was cut by 1 base and J by 6 bases, with 6 bases left in between. CDR3 length equals 12 residues. In DNA form, the CDR3 reads TGCGCCAGCAGCTTGACTTTGGATACGCAGTATTTT. This encodes CASSLTLDTQYF.

V is TRBV29-1 and J is TRBJ2-7, with D perhaps matching TRBD2 (5 bases). Germline lookup yields CDR1 SQVTM and CDR2 ANQGSEA. Trimming shortened V by 6 bases and J by 4 bases, and 19 bases separated the two germline ends. The CDR3 loop spans 14 amino acids. CDR3 protein: CSVRRDPTVYEQYF. The CDR3 DNA follows: TGCAGCGTCCGCCGGGATCCAACGGTTTACGAGCAGTACTTC.

The chain uses TRBV6-6 and TRBJ2-7, with TRBD1 matching 7 bases. CDR3 length equals 13 residues. Germline V gives CDR1 MNHNY, CDR2 SVGAGI (reference sequence). The V and J ends lost 7 bases and 2 bases, in that order; junction bases with no gene match: 5. CDR3 sequence: CASNRDRTYEQYF. CDR3 DNA sequence: TGTGCCAGCAACCGGGACAGAACCTACGAGCAGTACTTC.

The chain is built from TRBV28 and TRBJ2-3; 7 bases fit TRBD1. V shed 5 bases, J shed 2 bases, and the junction held 13 bases outside the gene matches. The CDR3 length is 17 residues. CDR1 MDHEN and CDR2 SYDVKM come from the germline V gene. The CDR3 DNA is TGTGCCAGCAGTCTAAGTCCCCGGGACAGCCTCACAGATACGCAGTATTTT. Translating it yields CASSLSPRDSLTDTQYF.

The chain uses TRBV30 and TRBJ2-1; 10 nucleotides agree with TRBD2. Germline V gives CDR1 GTSNPN, CDR2 SVGIG (reference sequence). With V trimmed by 4 bases and J by 4 bases, 10 bases remained unmatched. The CDR3 is 16 residues long. Here the CDR3 DNA reads TGTGCCTGGATTCCCGTTAGCGGGGGGAAGTACAATGAGCAGTTCTTC. Its protein is CAWIPVSGGKYNEQFF.

This chain connects TRBV3-1 (or the pseudogene TRBV3-2) to TRBJ2-7, with 11 bases fitting TRBD2. CDR1 LGHDT and CDR2 YNNKEL come from the germline V gene (reference sequence). V trimming: 4 bases; J trimming: 2 bases; junction bases outside the gene matches: 19. This CDR3 spans 20 amino acids. CDR3 in DNA: TGTGCCAGCAGCCGACTGACCCTCCTAACTAGCGGGAGAGCCCCCTACGAGCAGTACTTC. Translating it yields CASSRLTLLTSGRAPYEQYF.

The V and J genes are TRBV7-9 and TRBJ1-5; possible D gene TRBD1, 5 bases. Germline V lookup: CDR1 SEHNR, CDR2 FQNEAQ (reference sequence). V lost 5 bases, J lost 2 bases, and 16 bases lay in between. CDR3 length equals 16 residues. Here the CDR3 DNA reads TGTGCCAGCAGCCCTGCCGCAGGGAATGGCAATCAGCCCCAGCATTTT. Protein: CASSPAAGNGNQPQHF.